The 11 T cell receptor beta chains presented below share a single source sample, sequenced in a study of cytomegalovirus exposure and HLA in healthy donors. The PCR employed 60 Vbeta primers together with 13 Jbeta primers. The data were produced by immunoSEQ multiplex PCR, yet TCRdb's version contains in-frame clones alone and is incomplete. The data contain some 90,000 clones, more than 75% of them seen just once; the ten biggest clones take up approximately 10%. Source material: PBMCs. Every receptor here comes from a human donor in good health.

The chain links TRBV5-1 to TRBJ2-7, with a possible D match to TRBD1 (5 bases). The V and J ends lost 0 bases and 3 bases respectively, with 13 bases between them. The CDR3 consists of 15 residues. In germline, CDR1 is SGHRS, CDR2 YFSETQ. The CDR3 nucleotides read TGCGCCAGCAGCTTGGCCCTAACAGGTGGCTACGAGCAGTACTTC. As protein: CASSLALTGGYEQYF. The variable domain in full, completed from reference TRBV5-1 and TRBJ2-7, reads KAGVTQTPRYLIKTRGQQVTLSCSPISGHRSVSWYQQTPGQGLQFLFEYFSETQRNKGNFPGRFSGRQFSNSRSEMNVSTLELGDSALYLCASSLALTGGYEQYFGPGTRLTVT.

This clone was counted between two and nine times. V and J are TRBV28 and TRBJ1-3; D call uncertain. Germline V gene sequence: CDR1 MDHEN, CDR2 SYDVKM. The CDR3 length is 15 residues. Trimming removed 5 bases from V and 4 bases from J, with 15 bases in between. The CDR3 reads CASSPPGRVGNTIYF. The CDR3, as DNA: TGTGCCAGCAGTCCCCCGGGTCGGGTGGGAAACACCATATATTTT.

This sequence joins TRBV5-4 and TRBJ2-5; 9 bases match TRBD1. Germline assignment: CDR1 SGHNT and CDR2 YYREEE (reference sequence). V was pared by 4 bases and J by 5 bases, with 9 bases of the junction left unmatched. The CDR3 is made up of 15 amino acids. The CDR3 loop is CASSLPNRGQETQYF. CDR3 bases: TGTGCCAGCAGCCTGCCGAACAGGGGGCAGGAGACCCAGTACTTC.

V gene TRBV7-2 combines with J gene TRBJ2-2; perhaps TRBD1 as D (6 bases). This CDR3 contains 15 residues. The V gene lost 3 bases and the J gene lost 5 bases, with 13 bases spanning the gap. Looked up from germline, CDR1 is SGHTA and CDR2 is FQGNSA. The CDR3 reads CASSFGGPKTGELFF. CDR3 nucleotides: TGTGCCAGCAGCTTTGGGGGCCCCAAGACCGGGGAGCTGTTTTTT.

The CDR3 loop is CASSPNFREEETQYF. The DNA of the CDR3 is TGTGCCAGCAGCCCGAACTTTAGGGAGGAAGAGACCCAGTACTTC. The genes are TRBV7-6 and TRBJ2-5; weak D call: TRBD2 (6 bases). From germline, CDR1 is SGHVS and CDR2 FNYEAQ. The CDR3 spans 15 residues. Deletions cut 5 bases from V and 3 bases from J, with 16 bases between. The variable domain in full, completed from reference TRBV7-6 and TRBJ2-5, reads GAGVSQSPRYKVTKRGQDVALRCDPISGHVSLYWYRQALGQGPEFLTYFNYEAQQDKSGLPNDRFSAERPEGSISTLTIQRTEQRDSAMYRCASSPNFREEETQYFGPGTRLLVL.

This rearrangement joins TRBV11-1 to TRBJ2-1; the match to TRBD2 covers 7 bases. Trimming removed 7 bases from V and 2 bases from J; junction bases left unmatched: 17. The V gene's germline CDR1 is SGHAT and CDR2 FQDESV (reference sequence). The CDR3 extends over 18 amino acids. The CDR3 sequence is CASTKTSGVGGAYNEQFF. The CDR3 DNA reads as TGTGCCAGCACCAAAACCTCTGGGGTGGGAGGGGCCTACAATGAGCAGTTCTTC.

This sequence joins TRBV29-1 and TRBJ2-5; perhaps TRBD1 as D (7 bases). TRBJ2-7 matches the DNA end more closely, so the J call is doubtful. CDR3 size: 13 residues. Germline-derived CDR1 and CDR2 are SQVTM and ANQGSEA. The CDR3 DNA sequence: TGCAGTGCTCGGGACAGACTAGTCTACGAGCAGTACTTC. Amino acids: CSARDRLVYEQYF.

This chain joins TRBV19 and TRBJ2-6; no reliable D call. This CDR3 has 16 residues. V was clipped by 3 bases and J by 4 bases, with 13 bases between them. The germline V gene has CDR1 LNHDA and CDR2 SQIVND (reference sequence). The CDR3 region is CASSISAAGGANVLTF. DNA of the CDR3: TGTGCCAGTAGTATCTCGGCGGCCGGGGGGGCCAACGTCCTGACTTTC.

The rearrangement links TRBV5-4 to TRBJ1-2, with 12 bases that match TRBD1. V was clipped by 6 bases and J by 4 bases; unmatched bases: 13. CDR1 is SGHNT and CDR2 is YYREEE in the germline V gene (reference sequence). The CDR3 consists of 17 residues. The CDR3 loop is CASTTMGQGAVAYGYTF. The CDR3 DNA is TGTGCCAGCACCACGATGGGACAGGGGGCGGTTGCCTATGGCTACACCTTC.

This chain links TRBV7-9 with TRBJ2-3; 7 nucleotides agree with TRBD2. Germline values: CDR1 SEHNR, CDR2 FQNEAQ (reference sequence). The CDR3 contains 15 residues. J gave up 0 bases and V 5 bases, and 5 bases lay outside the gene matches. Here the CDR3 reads CASSPSGPSTDTQYF. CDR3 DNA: TGTGCCAGCAGCCCTAGCGGTCCTAGCACAGATACGCAGTATTTT. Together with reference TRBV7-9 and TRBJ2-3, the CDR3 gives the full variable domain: DTGVSQNPRHKITKRGQNVTFRCDPISEHNRLYWYRQTLGQGPEFLTYFQNEAQLEKSRLLSDRFSAERPKGSFSTLEIQRTEQGDSAMYLCASSPSGPSTDTQYFGPGTRLTVL.

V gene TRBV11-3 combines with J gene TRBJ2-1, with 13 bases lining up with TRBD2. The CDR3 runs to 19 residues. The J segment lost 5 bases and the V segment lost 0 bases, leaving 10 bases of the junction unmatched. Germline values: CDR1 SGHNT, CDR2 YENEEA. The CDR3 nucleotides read TGTGCCAGCAGCTTAGATTCCACTAGCGGGAGGGCCGGAGACAATGAGCAGTTCTTC. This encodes CASSLDSTSGRAGDNEQFF.